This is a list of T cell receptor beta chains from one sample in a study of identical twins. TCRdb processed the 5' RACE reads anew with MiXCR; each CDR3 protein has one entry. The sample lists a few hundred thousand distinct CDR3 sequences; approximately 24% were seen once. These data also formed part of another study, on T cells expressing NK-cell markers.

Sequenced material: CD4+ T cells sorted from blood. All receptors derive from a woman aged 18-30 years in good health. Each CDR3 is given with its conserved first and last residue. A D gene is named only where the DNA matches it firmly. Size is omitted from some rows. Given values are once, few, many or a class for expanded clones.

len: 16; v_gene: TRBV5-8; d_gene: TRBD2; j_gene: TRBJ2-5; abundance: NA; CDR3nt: TGTGCCAGCAGCTTAGGCGGGAGGGCGAGTTATGAGACCCAGTACTTC; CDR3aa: CASSLGGRASYETQYF
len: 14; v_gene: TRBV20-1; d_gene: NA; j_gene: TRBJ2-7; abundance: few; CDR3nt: TGCAGTGCTCTCCTGGACAGCGTTTCCTACGAGCAGTACTTC; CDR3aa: CSALLDSVSYEQYF
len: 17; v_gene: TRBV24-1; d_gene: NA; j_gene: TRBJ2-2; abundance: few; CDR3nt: TGTGCCACCAGTGCCACCCCCGGGCAGGGCAACACCGGGGAGCTGTTTTTT; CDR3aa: CATSATPGQGNTGELFF
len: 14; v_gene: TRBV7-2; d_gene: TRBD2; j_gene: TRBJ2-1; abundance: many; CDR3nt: TGTGCCAGCAGCCGGACTAGCGGGTACAATGAGCAGTTCTTC; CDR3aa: CASSRTSGYNEQFF
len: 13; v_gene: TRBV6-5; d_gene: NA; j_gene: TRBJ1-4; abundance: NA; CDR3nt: TGTGCCAGCAGTTACTCGGTCAATGAAAAACTGTTTTTT; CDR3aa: CASSYSVNEKLFF
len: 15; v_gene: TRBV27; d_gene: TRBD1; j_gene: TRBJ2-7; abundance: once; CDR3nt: TGTGCCAGCAGTCCCTCAGGGGGCGCTGGAGGCGAGCAGTACTTC; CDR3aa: CASSPSGGAGGEQYF
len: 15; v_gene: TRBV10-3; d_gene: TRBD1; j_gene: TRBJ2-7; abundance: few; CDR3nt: TGTGCCATCACCCGGGGACAGGGAAGATCCTACGAGCAGTACTTC; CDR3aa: CAITRGQGRSYEQYF
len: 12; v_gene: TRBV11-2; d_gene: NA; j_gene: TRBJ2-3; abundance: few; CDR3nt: TGTGCCAGCAGCTCCTATCCCCATACGCAGTATTTT; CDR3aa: CASSSYPHTQYF
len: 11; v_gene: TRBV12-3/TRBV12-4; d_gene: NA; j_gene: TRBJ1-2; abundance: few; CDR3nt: TGTGCCACAGGGACTAACTATGGCTACACCTTC; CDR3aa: CATGTNYGYTF
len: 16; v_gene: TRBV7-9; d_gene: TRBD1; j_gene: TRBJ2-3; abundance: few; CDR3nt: TGTGCCAGCAGCTTGGGGAGGACAGGGAGCACAGATACGCAGTATTTT; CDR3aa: CASSLGRTGSTDTQYF
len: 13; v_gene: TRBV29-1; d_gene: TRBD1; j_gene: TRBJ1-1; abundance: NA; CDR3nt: TGCAGCGTTCGGACAGGGACTAACACTGAAGCTTTCTTT; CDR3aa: CSVRTGTNTEAFF
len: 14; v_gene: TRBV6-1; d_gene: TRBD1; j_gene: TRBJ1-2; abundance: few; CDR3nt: TGTGCCAGCAATCCAGGGGGGGCAACTTATGGCTACACCTTC; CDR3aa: CASNPGGATYGYTF
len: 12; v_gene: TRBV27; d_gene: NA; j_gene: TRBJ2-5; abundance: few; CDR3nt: TGTGCCAGCAGTATAGCTGGGGAGACCCAGTACTTC; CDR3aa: CASSIAGETQYF
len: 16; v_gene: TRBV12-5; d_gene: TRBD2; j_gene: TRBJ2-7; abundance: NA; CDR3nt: TGTGCTAGTGGTTCCCCCGGGACTAGCGGGGGCTACGAGCAGTACTTC; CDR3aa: CASGSPGTSGGYEQYF